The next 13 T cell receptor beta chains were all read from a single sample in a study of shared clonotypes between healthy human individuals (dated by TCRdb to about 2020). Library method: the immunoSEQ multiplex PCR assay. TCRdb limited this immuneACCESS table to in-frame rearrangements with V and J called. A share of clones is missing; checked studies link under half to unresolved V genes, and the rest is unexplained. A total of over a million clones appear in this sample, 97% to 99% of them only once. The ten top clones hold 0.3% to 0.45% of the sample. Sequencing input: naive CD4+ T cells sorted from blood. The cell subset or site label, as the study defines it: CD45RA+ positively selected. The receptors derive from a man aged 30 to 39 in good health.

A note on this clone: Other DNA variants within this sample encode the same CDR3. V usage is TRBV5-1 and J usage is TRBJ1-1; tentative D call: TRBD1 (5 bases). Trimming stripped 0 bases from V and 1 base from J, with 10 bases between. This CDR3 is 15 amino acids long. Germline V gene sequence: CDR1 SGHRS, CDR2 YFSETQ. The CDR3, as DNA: TGCGCCAGCAGCTTGGATAGGGGTAGGAACACTGAAGCTTTCTTT. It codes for CASSLDRGRNTEAFF.

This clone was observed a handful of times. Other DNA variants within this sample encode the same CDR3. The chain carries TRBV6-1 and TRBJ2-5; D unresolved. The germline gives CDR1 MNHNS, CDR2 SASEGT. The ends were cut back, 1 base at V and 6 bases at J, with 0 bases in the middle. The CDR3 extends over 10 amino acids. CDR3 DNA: TGTGCCAGCAGTGAAGAGACCCAGTACTTC. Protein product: CASSEETQYF.

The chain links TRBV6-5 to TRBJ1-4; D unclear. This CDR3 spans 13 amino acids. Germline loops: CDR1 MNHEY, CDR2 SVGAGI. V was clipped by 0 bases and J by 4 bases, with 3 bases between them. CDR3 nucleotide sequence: TGTGCCAGCAGTTACTCTCGTAATGAAAAACTGTTTTTT. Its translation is CASSYSRNEKLFF.

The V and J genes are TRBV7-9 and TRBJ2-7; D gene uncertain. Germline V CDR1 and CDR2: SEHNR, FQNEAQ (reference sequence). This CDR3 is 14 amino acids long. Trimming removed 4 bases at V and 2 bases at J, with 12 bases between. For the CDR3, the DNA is TGTGCCAGCAGCTCCCAGGACGTAGCCTACGAGCAGTACTTC. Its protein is CASSSQDVAYEQYF. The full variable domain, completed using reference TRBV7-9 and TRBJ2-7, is DTGVSQNPRHKITKRGQNVTFRCDPISEHNRLYWYRQTLGQGPEFLTYFQNEAQLEKSRLLSDRFSAERPKGSFSTLEIQRTEQGDSAMYLCASSSQDVAYEQYFGPGTRLTVT.

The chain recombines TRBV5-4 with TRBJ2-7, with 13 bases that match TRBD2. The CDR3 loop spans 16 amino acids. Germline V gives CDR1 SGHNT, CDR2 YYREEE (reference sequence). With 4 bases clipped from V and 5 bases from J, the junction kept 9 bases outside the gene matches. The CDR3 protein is CASSPRTSGSLNEQYF. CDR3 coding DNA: TGTGCCAGCAGCCCGAGGACTAGCGGGAGCCTCAACGAGCAGTACTTC.

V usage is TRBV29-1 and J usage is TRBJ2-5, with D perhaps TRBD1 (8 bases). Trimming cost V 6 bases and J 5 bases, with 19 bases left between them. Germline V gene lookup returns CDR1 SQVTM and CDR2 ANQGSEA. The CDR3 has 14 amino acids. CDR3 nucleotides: TGCAGCGTCGGACAGGGAGGGGCCGTGGAGACCCAGTACTTC. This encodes CSVGQGGAVETQYF.

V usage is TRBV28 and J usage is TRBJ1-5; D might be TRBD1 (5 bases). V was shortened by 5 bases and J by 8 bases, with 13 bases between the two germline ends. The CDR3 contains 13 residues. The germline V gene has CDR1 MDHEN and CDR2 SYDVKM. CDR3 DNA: TGTGCCAGCAGTCAGCAGGGTTTGGAGCCCCAGCATTTT. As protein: CASSQQGLEPQHF.

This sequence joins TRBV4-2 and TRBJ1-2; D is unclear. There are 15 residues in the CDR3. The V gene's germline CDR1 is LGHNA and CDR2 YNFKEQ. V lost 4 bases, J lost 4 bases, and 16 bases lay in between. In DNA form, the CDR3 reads TGTGCCAGCAGCCGGGTAGATGAGGGCGGCTATGGCTACACCTTC. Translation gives CASSRVDEGGYGYTF.

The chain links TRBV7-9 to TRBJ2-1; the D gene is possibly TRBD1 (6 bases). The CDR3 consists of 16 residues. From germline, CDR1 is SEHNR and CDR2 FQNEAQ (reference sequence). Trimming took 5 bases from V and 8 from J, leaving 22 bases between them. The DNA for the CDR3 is TGTGCCAGCAGCAGAACCGGGACAAAGGTCGTGGATGAGCAGTTCTTC. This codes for CASSRTGTKVVDEQFF.

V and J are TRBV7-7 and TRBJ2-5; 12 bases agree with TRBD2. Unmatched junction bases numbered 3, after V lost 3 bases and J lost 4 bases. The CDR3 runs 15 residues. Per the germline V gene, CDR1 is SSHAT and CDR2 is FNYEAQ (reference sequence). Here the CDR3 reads CASSLTSGSLETQYF. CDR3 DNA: TGTGCCAGCAGCTTGACTAGCGGGAGTTTAGAGACCCAGTACTTC.

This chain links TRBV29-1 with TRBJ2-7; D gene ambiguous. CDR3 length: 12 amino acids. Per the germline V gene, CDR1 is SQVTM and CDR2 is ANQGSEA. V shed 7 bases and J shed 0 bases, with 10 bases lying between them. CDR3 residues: CSGAGSSYEQYF. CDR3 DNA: TGCAGCGGCGCAGGTAGCTCCTACGAGCAGTACTTC.

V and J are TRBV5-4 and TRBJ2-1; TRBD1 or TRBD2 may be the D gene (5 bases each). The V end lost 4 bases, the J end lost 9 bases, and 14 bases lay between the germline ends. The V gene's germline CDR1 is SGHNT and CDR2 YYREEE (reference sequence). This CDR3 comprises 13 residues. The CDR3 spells CASSRGPSSEQFF. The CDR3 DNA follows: TGTGCCAGCAGCCGGGGACCCTCCAGTGAGCAGTTCTTC. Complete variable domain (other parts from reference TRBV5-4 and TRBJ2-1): ETGVTQSPTHLIKTRGQQVTLRCSSQSGHNTVSWYQQALGQGPQFIFQYYREEENGRGNFPPRFSGLQFPNYSSELNVNALELDDSALYLCASSRGPSSEQFFGPGTRLTVL.

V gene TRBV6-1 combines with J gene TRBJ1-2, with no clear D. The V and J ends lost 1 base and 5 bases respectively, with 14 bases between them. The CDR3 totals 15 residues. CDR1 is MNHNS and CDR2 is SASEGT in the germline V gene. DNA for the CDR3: TGTGCCAGCAGTGAAGTAAGGGCAGCTCCTTATGGCTACACCTTC. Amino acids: CASSEVRAAPYGYTF.